Listed below are T cell receptor beta chains from one sample, sequenced in a study of metastatic and nonmetastatic thyroid tumors. TCRdb reassembled clones from the PCR reads with MiXCR. In the table there are over 35,000 clones, roughly 14% of which are singletons. Sequencing input: blood. The receptors were gathered from a female donor with papillary thyroid cancer or a benign thyroid nodule (not recorded which). Some clones in this sample may be carry-over from other donors' samples. Both conserved end residues are part of each CDR3. The D gene is left open where the match is weak. Where a row states a size, it is once, few, many or the class of an expanded clone; other rows omit it.

J,V,D,size,DNA,CDR3
TRBJ2-5,TRBV7-9,TRBD2,many,TGTGCCAGCAGCTTTTCCACTAGCGGGAGCCGAGAGACCCAGTACTTC,CASSFSTSGSRETQYF
TRBJ2-3,TRBV2,.,few,TGTGCCAGCAACTCTCTTATTTACGCAGATACGCAGTATTTT,CASNSLIYADTQYF
TRBJ2-7,TRBV12-3/TRBV12-4,.,many,TGTGCCAGCAGTCCCGGACCGGGTTGGGCCGAGCAGTACTTC,CASSPGPGWAEQYF
TRBJ2-4,TRBV20-1,.,many,TGCAGTGCTTCCCTTCAAACCTCCGACCAGTACTTC,CSASLQTSDQYF
TRBJ2-2,TRBV18,.,many,TGTGCCAGCTCACCACCAGGGGCCCCATCCTCCAACACCGGGGAGCTGTTTTTT,CASSPPGAPSSNTGELFF
TRBJ2-3,TRBV13,TRBD1,few,TGTGCCAGCAGCTCTACCGGGACAGGGGGGACAGATACGCAGTATTTT,CASSSTGTGGTDTQYF
TRBJ1-2,TRBV28,.,few,TGTGCCACCTCCCGATATGGATACACATTC,CATSRYGYTF
TRBJ2-6,TRBV19,.,many,TGTGCCAGTACCCCCAGGTCAGCGGGGGCCAACGTCCTGACTTTC,CASTPRSAGANVLTF
TRBJ2-5,TRBV9,TRBD2,many,TGTGCCAGCAGCCGAGATTACTCTAGCGGACAAGAGACCCAGTACTTC,CASSRDYSSGQETQYF
TRBJ2-3,TRBV28,TRBD2,many,TGTGCCAGCAGTCCAAGACTAGCGGGAGGGCCAGATACGCAGTATTTT,CASSPRLAGGPDTQYF
TRBJ1-2,TRBV28,.,few,TGTGCCAGCAGTCCGCCGTTGGCAGGGGAAGGGGATGGCTACACCTTC,CASSPPLAGEGDGYTF
TRBJ1-6,TRBV5-1,TRBD1,.,TGCGCCAGCAGCTTAGTACCCGGGACAGATAATTCACCCCTCCACTTT,CASSLVPGTDNSPLHF
TRBJ2-7,TRBV12-3/TRBV12-4,.,.,TGTGCCAGCAGTTTAATAGGTGTCCAGGGGGGGTACGAGCAGTACTTC,CASSLIGVQGGYEQYF
TRBJ1-5,TRBV6-1,.,.,TGTGCCAGCAGTCCCCAGACAGTCCGTAAGAATGAGCCCCAGCATTTT,CASSPQTVRKNEPQHF
TRBJ1-1,TRBV25-1,.,many,TGTGCCAGCAGTGGACGGGACGGCCTGAACACTGAAGCTTTCTTT,CASSGRDGLNTEAFF
TRBJ1-5,TRBV7-9,.,many,TGTGCCAGCAGCTTAGATGGGCAGCTAAATCAGCCCCAGCATTTT,CASSLDGQLNQPQHF
TRBJ2-3,TRBV7-3,.,many,TGTGCCAGCAGCTCCACAGGGTCTAGCACAGATACGCAGTATTTT,CASSSTGSSTDTQYF
TRBJ2-6,TRBV2,.,many,TGTGCCAGCAGTGAAGAGGCACCAGCTTATTTCCGCTCTGGGGCCAACGTCCTGACTTTC,CASSEEAPAYFRSGANVLTF
TRBJ2-3,TRBV7-9,.,many,TGTGCCAGCAGCTTAGACGGTACAGATACGCAGTATTTT,CASSLDGTDTQYF
TRBJ2-1,TRBV6-1,TRBD2,.,TGTGCCAGCATCTCATGGCGGGAGGGCCTCGGTGAGCAGTTCTTC,CASISWREGLGEQFF
TRBJ1-4,TRBV11-2,.,many,TGTGCCAGCAGCATAGAACCAGGGGTATGGGAAAAACTGTTTTTT,CASSIEPGVWEKLFF
TRBJ1-1,TRBV12-3/TRBV12-4,.,many,TGTGCCAGCAGGAGTGAAGGGTGGATGCTGAACACTGAAGCTTTCTTT,CASRSEGWMLNTEAFF
TRBJ2-7,TRBV11-2,.,.,TGTGCCAATAGCTCCGGGGTGCGCGGGGCCTACGAGCAGTACTTC,CANSSGVRGAYEQYF
TRBJ2-2,TRBV9,.,many,TGTGCCAGCAGCGTAGCGTACCGGGCCGGGGAGCTGTTTTTT,CASSVAYRAGELFF
TRBJ2-1,TRBV28,TRBD2,many,TGTGCCAGCAGCCTAGGGACTAGCGGGAGTAGGAATGAGCAGTTCTTC,CASSLGTSGSRNEQFF